The 19 T cell receptor beta chains given below trace back to one sample, sequenced in a study of cytomegalovirus exposure and HLA in healthy donors. Assay used: immunoSEQ multiplex PCR; TCRdb lists only in-frame clones, some missing. The sample consists of around 300,000 clones, 70% to 90% of them appearing once. The sequenced material came from PBMCs. These receptors were obtained from a man aged 25-45 years in good health and CMV-seronegative.

The rearrangement uses TRBV6-5 and TRBJ2-2, with 8 positions matching TRBD1. Germline values: CDR1 MNHEY, CDR2 SVGAGI. V shed 2 bases and J 2 bases; nucleotides not matched to a gene: 1. CDR3 length equals 15 residues. The CDR3 coding sequence is TGTGCCAGCAGTTACGACAGGGGAAACACCGGGGAGCTGTTTTTT. Its translation: CASSYDRGNTGELFF.

The rearrangement links TRBV11-2 to TRBJ1-2; TRBD1 matches at 7 bases. The CDR3 spans 18 residues. Losses at the gene ends were 1 base for V and 2 bases for J; bases not matched to a gene: 13. Germline lookup yields CDR1 SGHAT and CDR2 FQNNGV. The CDR3 loop reads CASSLASRDSSSNYGYTF. Here the CDR3 DNA reads TGTGCCAGCAGCTTAGCGTCTAGGGACAGTAGCTCGAACTATGGCTACACCTTC. The full variable domain, completed using reference TRBV11-2 and TRBJ1-2, is EAGVAQSPRYKIIEKRQSVAFWCNPISGHATLYWYQQILGQGPKLLIQFQNNGVVDDSQLPKDRFSAERLKGVDSTLKIQPAKLEDSAVYLCASSLASRDSSSNYGYTFGSGTRLTVV.

The CDR3 DNA reads TGTGCCAGCAGCTTCCTAGCGGGGGCCTACAATGAGCAGTTCTTC. This gives the protein CASSFLAGAYNEQFF. The chain employs TRBV5-5 and TRBJ2-1, with 10 bases aligning to TRBD2. Trimming removed 2 bases from V and 2 bases from J; junction bases left unmatched: 1. The CDR3 contains 15 residues. Germline values: CDR1 SGHKS, CDR2 YYEKEE (reference sequence).

The gene calls are TRBV11-3 and TRBJ1-5; D uncertain. CDR1 SGHNT and CDR2 YENEEA come from the germline V gene. This CDR3 spans 17 amino acids. V lost 2 bases to trimming and J lost 0 bases, with 14 bases between them. CDR3 in DNA: TGTGCCAGCAGCTTATTAGGAGCGGATGATAGCAATCAGCCCCAGCATTTT. Its protein is CASSLLGADDSNQPQHF.

The chain recombines TRBV6-1 with TRBJ1-2; D is perhaps TRBD1 (6 bases). Between the trimmed V and J ends, which lost 3 bases and 2 bases, there was a span of 16 bases. The germline V gene has CDR1 MNHNS and CDR2 SASEGT. This CDR3 is built from 16 residues. The CDR3, as DNA: TGTGCCAGCAGTGACACACTTAGACAGGAGAACTATGGCTACACCTTC. Its protein is CASSDTLRQENYGYTF.

J is TRBJ2-5 and V is TRBV5-1; 8 bases fit TRBD2. Trimming cost V 4 bases and J 5 bases; bases outside gene matches: 7. The CDR3 runs 14 residues. Germline assignment: CDR1 SGHRS and CDR2 YFSETQ. The CDR3 loop is CASSRGTSAETQYF. The CDR3 DNA sequence: TGCGCCAGCAGCCGCGGGACTAGTGCGGAGACCCAGTACTTC.

The chain has TRBV6-5 and TRBJ1-2; tentatively, D is TRBD1 (6 bases). This CDR3 has 14 amino acids. V was trimmed by 6 bases and J by 2 bases, leaving 13 bases between them. The V gene's germline CDR1 is MNHEY and CDR2 SVGAGI. In DNA form, the CDR3 reads TGTGCCAGCAGCCCAGGGGTTTGGAACTATGGCTACACCTTC. It translates to CASSPGVWNYGYTF.

This clone was detected only once. The chain employs TRBV5-1 and TRBJ2-3; 12 bases match TRBD2. CDR3 size: 16 residues. From germline, CDR1 is SGHRS and CDR2 YFSETQ. The V and J ends lost 5 bases and 4 bases, in that order; junction bases with no gene match: 8. CDR3 in DNA: TGCGCCAGCAGTTCTCTAGCGGGGGGGTATTCAGATACGCAGTATTTT. It encodes CASSSLAGGYSDTQYF. The full variable domain, with the rest looked up from reference TRBV5-1 and TRBJ2-3, is KAGVTQTPRYLIKTRGQQVTLSCSPISGHRSVSWYQQTPGQGLQFLFEYFSETQRNKGNFPGRFSGRQFSNSRSEMNVSTLELGDSALYLCASSSLAGGYSDTQYFGPGTRLTVL.

This chain links TRBV9 with TRBJ2-1, with 7 bases aligning to TRBD1. In germline, CDR1 is SGDLS, CDR2 YYNGEE. Losses at the gene ends were 3 bases for V and 5 bases for J; bases not matched to a gene: 2. CDR3 length: 13 residues. DNA of the CDR3: TGTGCCAGCAGCGGGGACAGTAACAATGAGCAGTTCTTC. Its protein is CASSGDSNNEQFF.

This CDR3 is CASSSTGRSPLHF. The CDR3 DNA follows: TGTGCCAGCAGCTCGACAGGGCGTTCACCCCTCCACTTT. The V call is TRBV7-9, the J call TRBJ1-6, with TRBD1 identical over 7 bases. Germline CDR1 is SEHNR and CDR2 is FQNEAQ (reference sequence). J lost 9 bases, V lost 4 bases, and 3 bases had no gene match. The CDR3 loop spans 13 amino acids. Drawing the rest from reference TRBV7-9 and TRBJ1-6, the complete variable domain is DTGVSQNPRHKITKRGQNVTFRCDPISEHNRLYWYRQTLGQGPEFLTYFQNEAQLEKSRLLSDRFSAERPKGSFSTLEIQRTEQGDSAMYLCASSSTGRSPLHFGNGTRLTVT.

The chain is built from TRBV6-5 and TRBJ2-7; D remains unclear. The CDR3 runs 14 residues. V gave up 6 bases and J gave up 6 bases, with 18 bases separating them. Germline CDR1 MNHEY, CDR2 SVGAGI. The CDR3 sequence is CASSPPFSRSEQYF. CDR3 nucleotides: TGTGCCAGCAGCCCACCCTTCTCTCGGAGCGAGCAGTACTTC.

This clone was seen more than once but under ten times. The chain carries TRBV21-1 and TRBJ1-1. TRBV21-1 represents a pseudogene. This CDR3 has 9 amino acids. CDR3 in amino acids: CASRSEAFF. CDR3 in DNA: TGTGCCAGCCGGAGTGAAGCTTTCTTT.

As concerns this clone: One junction end disagrees with the germline gene, perhaps due to a read error. The chain carries TRBV29-1 and TRBJ1-2; 9 positions agree with TRBD1. Per the germline V gene, CDR1 is SQVTM and CDR2 is ANQGSEA. This CDR3 comprises 13 residues. CDR3 bases: TGCAGCGCTGAAGTACAGGGGGCGCGTGGCTACACCTTC. It translates to CSAEVQGARGYTF.

The V and J genes are TRBV9 and TRBJ1-2; D might be TRBD1 (6 bases). In germline, CDR1 is SGDLS, CDR2 YYNGEE. Trimming took off 10 bases at V and 0 bases at J, with 16 bases between the two ends. This CDR3 is 14 amino acids long. CDR3 protein: CASPQRGPNYGYTF. CDR3 coding DNA: TGTGCCTCCCCACAGCGGGGGCCTAACTATGGCTACACCTTC.

V is TRBV7-9 and J is TRBJ2-1, with TRBD2 matching 8 bases. Germline assignment: CDR1 SEHNR and CDR2 FQNEAQ (reference sequence). With 4 bases clipped from V and 10 bases from J, the junction kept 6 bases outside the gene matches. The CDR3 contains 13 residues. In DNA form, the CDR3 reads TGTGCCAGCAGCTCCAGCGTAGCGGGAGAGCAGTTCTTC. This gives the protein CASSSSVAGEQFF. The whole variable domain, filled in from reference TRBV7-9 and TRBJ2-1, reads DTGVSQNPRHKITKRGQNVTFRCDPISEHNRLYWYRQTLGQGPEFLTYFQNEAQLEKSRLLSDRFSAERPKGSFSTLEIQRTEQGDSAMYLCASSSSVAGEQFFGPGTRLTVL.

This clone has more than one count but fewer than ten. V is TRBV7-6 and J is TRBJ1-5; maybe TRBD1 (6 bases). V lost 3 bases and J lost 7, with 10 bases in between. Germline assignment: CDR1 SGHVS and CDR2 FNYEAQ. The CDR3 sequence is 13 residues long. CDR3 sequence reads: CASSFGGLQPQHF. The CDR3 DNA reads TGTGCCAGCAGCTTTGGGGGCTTGCAGCCCCAGCATTTT.

V usage is TRBV19 and J usage is TRBJ1-3; D unresolved. The CDR3 runs 13 residues. Germline lookup yields CDR1 LNHDA and CDR2 SQIVND (reference sequence). The V gene lost 7 bases and the J gene lost 5 bases, with 12 bases spanning the gap. CDR3: CASKSRERNTIYF. The CDR3 coding sequence is TGTGCCAGTAAGTCGAGGGAGAGAAACACCATATATTTT. The entire variable domain, with the rest obtained from reference TRBV19 and TRBJ1-3, is as follows: DGGITQSPKYLFRKEGQNVTLSCEQNLNHDAMYWYRQDPGQGLRLIYYSQIVNDFQKGDIAEGYSVSREKKESFPLTVTSAQKNPTAFYLCASKSRERNTIYFGEGSWLTVV.

The genes are TRBV18 and TRBJ2-3; 13 nucleotides line up with TRBD2. Germline-derived CDR1 and CDR2 are KGHSH and LQKENI. The CDR3 loop spans 17 amino acids. Trimming removed 3 bases from V and 0 bases from J; junction bases left unmatched: 3. CDR3 coding DNA: TGTGCCAGCTCACCTGGACTAGCGGGGGAGAGCACAGATACGCAGTATTTT. Its protein is CASSPGLAGESTDTQYF.

DNA for the CDR3: TGTGCCAGCCAGAAGGGGACAGGGAACACCGGGGAGCTGTTTTTT. It encodes CASQKGTGNTGELFF. The rearrangement links TRBV25-1 to TRBJ2-2, with TRBD1 matching 8 bases. Trimming cost V 8 bases and J 1 base; bases outside gene matches: 6. CDR1 is MGHDK, CDR2 SYGVNS, per germline. The CDR3 length is 15 residues.